This paragraph reports one TCR beta chain. In the authors' workflow: Amplification from reference gene primers served as the basis for estimated nucleated cell counts. The protocol was immunoSEQ multiplex PCR, while the TCRdb copy is restricted to in-frame clones and leaves out a portion. D and trimming come from the DNA, and the V and J calls and clone size come from that table. The sample has about 210,000 clones; about 90% are singletons. This sample stems from a study of blood T cell repertoires in COVID-19. Study-level background: Some COVID-19 samples were acute and others convalescent; all came from the United States, Italy and Spain. The analysed material was cDNA or gDNA that came from T cells, B-cell-depleted T cells, or PBMCs.

There are 12 residues in the CDR3. Trimming removed 8 bases at V and 5 bases at J, with 12 bases between. The sequenced sample consisted of peripheral blood. The chain has TRBV12-3 or TRBV12-4 and TRBJ1-2, with no clear D. This TCR was recovered from a man in his thirties or forties with acute or convalescent COVID-19. In DNA, the CDR3 is TGTGCCAGCGTAGAGGGTGTTTATGGCTACACCTTC. Encoded protein: CASVEGVYGYTF.